Listed below are T cell receptor beta chains from one sample, sequenced in a study of T-cell reconstitution after alpha-beta-depleted transplantation in children. Using its own MiXCR run on the PCR reads, TCRdb lists one record per CDR3 protein. In the table there are about 400,000 distinct CDR3 sequences, about a sixth of which are singletons. The sequenced sample was PBMCs, mostly from graft donor cells, obtained 360 days after TCRalphabeta/CD19-depleted stem cell transplant. The receptors were sampled from a boy younger than two who had a stem cell transplant for Wiskott-Aldrich syndrome, so the T cells may come from the graft donor. CDR3s include the opening cysteine and the closing phenylalanine or tryptophan. The order of the fields is V gene, J gene, clone size, D gene, CDR3 DNA, CDR3 protein. D genes are given only for firm matches. Clone sizes are given selectively: once, few, many, or a class where the clone is expanded.

>TRBV27|TRBJ1-6|few|.
TGTGCCAGCAAACGGACCTTAGGGGATTCACCCCTCCACTTT
CASKRTLGDSPLHF
>TRBV6-5|TRBJ2-5|few|.
TGTGCCAGCAGTTACCATCGTCGGGGAAAACAGACCCAGTACTTC
CASSYHRRGKQTQYF
>TRBV7-9|TRBJ2-7|.|.
TGTGCCAGCAGCTTAGCGCTGGGCGGCTACGAGCAGTACTTC
CASSLALGGYEQYF
>TRBV3-1|TRBJ1-2|.|.
TGTGCCAGCAGCCGACACGAGGGCTACACCTTC
CASSRHEGYTF
>TRBV7-2|TRBJ1-1|.|.
TGTGCCAGCAGCTTAGTTCTAGGGGCTGAAGCTTTCTTT
CASSLVLGAEAFF
>TRBV4-1|TRBJ1-6|.|.
TGCGCCAGCAGCCAAGATCAGGGGAATGGCGATTCACCCCTCCACTTT
CASSQDQGNGDSPLHF
>TRBV7-9|TRBJ2-2|.|.
TGTGCCAGCAGCCGATCCGCGAACACCGGGGAGCTGTTTTTT
CASSRSANTGELFF
>TRBV5-1|TRBJ2-7|.|.
TGCGCCAGCAGCACAGGACCGGACTACTACGAGCAGTACTTC
CASSTGPDYYEQYF
>TRBV15|TRBJ2-7|once|TRBD1
TGTACCACCAGCACCATATTGGGACAGATCCCCCCCTACGAGCAGTACTTC
CTTSTILGQIPPYEQYF
>TRBV10-3|TRBJ1-3|.|TRBD1
TGTGCCATCAGTCCGACAGGGGGACGTGGAAACACCATATATTTT
CAISPTGGRGNTIYF
>TRBV5-1|TRBJ2-3|few|.
TGCGCCAGCAGCTTGCCCTCGCTAGCGCCGCTCACAGATACGCAGTATTTT
CASSLPSLAPLTDTQYF
>TRBV18|TRBJ2-5|few|.
TGTGCCAGCTCATTCCGGCGGCAGGGTCAAGAGACCCAGTACTTC
CASSFRRQGQETQYF
>TRBV19|TRBJ1-1|.|.
TGTGCCAGTAGTATCCCGGCAAAGAACACTGAAGCTTTCTTT
CASSIPAKNTEAFF
>TRBV11-1|TRBJ2-7|.|.
TGTGCCAGCAGCTTAGAGTTGGTAACGGGGGCCCCGGGCTCCTACGAGCAGTACTTC
CASSLELVTGAPGSYEQYF
>TRBV29-1|TRBJ2-5|many|.
TGCAGCGTGGGAAACAGGGAGGGGCGGCCAGAGACCCAGTACTTC
CSVGNREGRPETQYF
>TRBV18|TRBJ2-6|few|TRBD1
TGTGCCAGCTCACCACTCACAGGGGTATACTCTGGGGCCAACGTCCTGACTTTC
CASSPLTGVYSGANVLTF
>TRBV6-2/TRBV6-3|TRBJ2-5|few|TRBD1
TGTGCCAGCAGTTACCTAGGACAGGCCCAAGAGACCCAGTACTTC
CASSYLGQAQETQYF
>TRBV7-9|TRBJ2-5|.|.
TGTGCCAGCAGCTCCCTGGGGCTGGAGCGGGAGACCCAGTACTTC
CASSSLGLERETQYF
>TRBV20-1|TRBJ2-5|few|TRBD1
TGCAGTGCTAGAGCTCCCAGGGGGCTGGGAGAGACCCAGTACTTC
CSARAPRGLGETQYF
>TRBV27|TRBJ2-2|many|.
TGTGCCAGCACCCCATGGCGGGCGTCCGGGGAGCTGTTTTTT
CASTPWRASGELFF
>TRBV28|TRBJ2-1|.|TRBD2
TGTGCCAGCAGTTCCCCAACTAGCGACGCCGGTGAGCAGTTCTTC
CASSSPTSDAGEQFF
>TRBV6-5|TRBJ1-5|few|.
TGTGCCAGCAGTTCCTGGCAGGGCTATCAGCCCCAGCATTTT
CASSSWQGYQPQHF
>TRBV7-9|TRBJ2-3|many|.
TGTGCCAGCAGCTTAGAAGTCACAGATACGCAGTATTTT
CASSLEVTDTQYF
>TRBV5-1|TRBJ2-7|few|.
TGCGCCAGCAGCCGGGACATATACGGCGAGCAGTACTTC
CASSRDIYGEQYF
>TRBV29-1|TRBJ2-7|few|TRBD2
TGCAGCGTGCCCGGGCTAGCGGCTACCTACGAGCAGTACTTC
CSVPGLAATYEQYF
>TRBV12-3/TRBV12-4|TRBJ2-3|few|.
TGTGCCAGCAGTTTACCACTCACAGATACGCAGTATTTT
CASSLPLTDTQYF
>TRBV29-1|TRBJ1-2|.|.
TGCAGCGCCCTGACTGATTATGGCTACACCTTC
CSALTDYGYTF
>TRBV29-1|TRBJ1-1|few|.
TGCAGCGTGGCGGGCGGCCAGGGAGCTTTCTTT
CSVAGGQGAFF
>TRBV5-1|TRBJ2-4|.|.
TGCGCCAGCAGCTTGGATATAGGGCGAAGAAACATTCAGTACTTC
CASSLDIGRRNIQYF
>TRBV7-2|TRBJ1-1|.|.
TGTGCCAGCAGCCCCTGGAGGACTGAAGCTTTCTTT
CASSPWRTEAFF
>TRBV7-2|TRBJ2-1|few|TRBD2
TGTGCCAGCTGCGGGACTAGCGGGAGAGGCTACAATGAGCAGTTCTTC
CASCGTSGRGYNEQFF
>TRBV7-7|TRBJ2-2|few|.
TGTGCCAGCAGCTTAGTGCAGGGCCACACCGGGGAGCTGTTTTTT
CASSLVQGHTGELFF
>TRBV20-1|TRBJ1-2|few|.
TGCAGTGCTAGAGAAGACAGGACCTATGGCTACACCTTC
CSAREDRTYGYTF
>TRBV19|TRBJ2-3|.|TRBD1
TGTGCCAGTAGAGCGGACAGGACAGATACGCAGTATTTT
CASRADRTDTQYF
>TRBV19|TRBJ2-1|.|TRBD2
TGTGCCAGTAGTATTCATCGCCCCGGGACTAGCGGGAGATACAATGAGCAGTTCTTC
CASSIHRPGTSGRYNEQFF
>TRBV5-1|TRBJ2-1|few|.
TGCGCCAGCAGCTTTACGGGGCGGGATGAGCAGTTCTTC
CASSFTGRDEQFF
>TRBV20-1|TRBJ2-1|.|.
TGCAGTGCTAGGCGGGCTTTTACCTACAATGAGCAGTTCTTC
CSARRAFTYNEQFF
>TRBV25-1|TRBJ1-3|.|.
TGTGCCAGCTCGATCTTATCAGGGTCTGGAAACACCATATATTTT
CASSILSGSGNTIYF